Shown below are 23 T cell receptor beta chains from a single sample sequenced in a study of T cells after posttransplantation cyclophosphamide. TCRdb's table, derived via immunoSEQ multiplex PCR, lists solely in-frame clones and lacks some. The data show roughly 14,000 clones, with none appearing a single time. Busulfan-fludarabine conditioning, marrow transplant, and cyclophosphamide on days +3 and +4 were administered. Specimen: PBMCs, collected around 1,100 days after allogeneic stem cell transplant with posttransplant cyclophosphamide. These receptors came from a female patient in her forties or fifties who received an allogeneic stem cell transplant from a related donor, was CMV-positive, and had no GVHD. The T cells may partly be graft donor cells.

This clone has a count of ten or more. This chain uses TRBV7-3 with TRBJ2-1, with 8 positions matching TRBD2. Per germline, CDR1 SGHTA and CDR2 FQGTGA. Trimming removed 8 bases from V and 5 bases from J; junction bases left unmatched: 8. The CDR3 contains 14 residues. The CDR3 sequence is CASSERRGDNEQFF. As DNA, the CDR3 is TGTGCCAGCTCCGAGAGGCGGGGGGACAATGAGCAGTTCTTC. Full variable domain (rest looked up from reference TRBV7-3 and TRBJ2-1): GAGVSQTPSNKVTEKGKYVELRCDPISGHTALYWYRQSLGQGPEFLIYFQGTGAADDSGLPNDRFFAVRPEGSVSTLKIQRTERGDSAVYLCASSERRGDNEQFFGPGTRLTVL.

The chain carries TRBV11-3 and TRBJ2-3, with 7 bases fitting TRBD2. CDR1 SGHNT and CDR2 YENEEA come from the germline V gene. V lost 5 bases, J lost 3 bases, and 11 bases stayed unmatched. There are 16 residues in the CDR3. This CDR3 is CASSPRGGGGTDTQYF. The CDR3 DNA sequence: TGTGCCAGCAGCCCCCGCGGTGGGGGGGGGACAGATACGCAGTATTTT.

This clone has ten or more counts. The V call is TRBV19, the J call TRBJ2-7, with TRBD1 matching 9 bases. Per germline, CDR1 LNHDA and CDR2 SQIVND (reference sequence). CDR3 size: 14 residues. Unmatched junction bases numbered 3, after V lost 4 bases and J lost 2 bases. The CDR3 nucleotides are TGTGCCAGTAGTACCCGGGACAGGGCCTACGAGCAGTACTTC. It translates to CASSTRDRAYEQYF.

This clone was seen repeatedly, ten times or more. This rearrangement joins TRBV28 to TRBJ2-7; TRBD2 agrees at 10 bases. CDR3 length equals 15 residues. J was trimmed by 12 bases and V by 4 bases; bases with no gene match: 15. CDR1 is MDHEN and CDR2 is SYDVKM in the germline V gene. The CDR3 sequence is CASSSPTSGLLARYF. In nucleotides, the CDR3 is TGTGCCAGCAGTTCCCCGACTAGCGGGCTTCTCGCGCGGTACTTC. The whole variable domain, filled in from reference TRBV28 and TRBJ2-7, reads DVKVTQSSRYLVKRTGEKVFLECVQDMDHENMFWYRQDPGLGLRLIYFSYDVKMKEKGDIPEGYSVSREKKERFSLILESASTNQTSMYLCASSSPTSGLLARYFGPGTRLTVT.

This clone showed up just a few times. The rearrangement links TRBV18 to TRBJ1-1; D may be TRBD1 (6 bases). This CDR3 comprises 13 residues. Germline V gene sequence: CDR1 KGHSH, CDR2 LQKENI. Trimming took 3 bases from V and 5 from J, leaving 10 bases between them. The chain's CDR3 is CASSPVQGTEAFF. In DNA, the CDR3 is TGTGCCAGCTCACCGGTGCAGGGGACTGAAGCTTTCTTT.

This clone occurred many times. V gene TRBV29-1 combines with J gene TRBJ1-1; D is undetermined. CDR1 is SQVTM and CDR2 is ANQGSEA in the germline V gene. V lost 2 bases to trimming and J lost 1 base, with 11 bases between them. There are 14 residues in the CDR3. CDR3: CSVESRGKNTEAFF. In DNA, the CDR3 is TGCAGCGTTGAATCTCGGGGAAAGAACACTGAAGCTTTCTTT.

This clone appeared a few times. The chain has TRBV30 and TRBJ1-6; D not certain. The germline V gene has CDR1 GTSNPN and CDR2 SVGIG (reference sequence). The CDR3 spans 14 residues. The V gene lost 0 bases and the J gene lost 7 bases, with 10 bases spanning the gap. For the CDR3, the DNA is TGTGCCTGGAGTGTAGAGGCCGTGAATTCACCCCTCCACTTT. Protein sequence: CAWSVEAVNSPLHF.

This clone was seen ten or more times. The chain has TRBV15 and TRBJ2-3; D unresolved. V lost 0 bases and J lost 0, with 4 bases in between. This CDR3 has 14 residues. Germline V gives CDR1 LNHNV, CDR2 YYDKDF (reference sequence). The CDR3 loop reads CATSREASTDTQYF. The CDR3 DNA reads TGTGCCACCAGCAGAGAGGCAAGCACAGATACGCAGTATTTT.

This clone has just a few counts. V usage is TRBV13 and J usage is TRBJ2-6; a weak D match, TRBD2 (6 bases). Germline values: CDR1 PRHDT, CDR2 FYEKMQ (reference sequence). There are 16 residues in the CDR3. Trimming stripped 5 bases from V and 0 bases from J, with 11 bases between. CDR3 region: CASSPGLFSGANVLTF. CDR3 nucleotide sequence: TGTGCCAGCAGCCCGGGACTTTTCTCTGGGGCCAACGTCCTGACTTTC.

The sample holds many counts of this clone. The chain has TRBV7-5 and TRBJ2-2; TRBD1, as called in the table, went unchecked against the DNA. TRBV7-5 is an annotated pseudogene. This CDR3 is 16 amino acids long. The CDR3 region is CARSLLSRGATGELFF. The CDR3 DNA is TGTGCCAGAAGCTTATTGTCCAGGGGGGCGACCGGGGAGCTGTTTTTT.

This clone was seen a few times. CDR3 sequence (DNA): TGCGCCAGCAGTTGGGGACAGGTTCAGCACGAGCAGTACTTC. Amino acids: CASSWGQVQHEQYF. The V gene is TRBV10-1, the J gene TRBJ2-7, with 8 bases matching TRBD1. Germline assignment: CDR1 WNHNN and CDR2 SYGVQD (reference sequence). The CDR3 sequence is 14 residues long. V lost 5 bases to trimming and J lost 5 bases; unmatched junction nucleotides: 8.

This chain connects TRBV15 to TRBJ2-1, with D hard to call. The V end was cut by 0 bases, the J end by 3 bases, with 15 bases between. Germline CDR1 is LNHNV and CDR2 is YYDKDF (reference sequence). The length of the CDR3 is 17 residues. CDR3 in amino acids: CATSREPQTILYNEQFF. The CDR3 region has the DNA TGTGCCACCAGCAGAGAGCCTCAGACAATCCTCTACAATGAGCAGTTCTTC.

The chain recombines TRBV7-2 with TRBJ2-1, with D hard to call. Trimming shortened V by 3 bases and J by 4 bases, and 4 bases separated the two germline ends. Germline assignment: CDR1 SGHTA and CDR2 FQGNSA. This CDR3 contains 12 residues. As DNA, the CDR3 is TGTGCCAGCAGCTTCACTTACAATGAGCAGTTCTTC. It yields the protein CASSFTYNEQFF.

This clone was seen at least ten times. The chain carries TRBV5-4 and TRBJ2-2, with 7 bases aligning to TRBD2. The V segment lost 4 bases and the J segment 1 base; nucleotides outside the gene matches: 7. The CDR3 loop spans 16 amino acids. Germline-derived CDR1 and CDR2 are SGHNT and YYREEE (reference sequence). The CDR3 loop reads CASSIGLDRNTGELFF. In DNA form, the CDR3 reads TGTGCCAGCAGCATAGGACTAGACCGGAACACCGGGGAGCTGTTTTTT.

This clone was observed many times. The chain joins TRBV7-9 to TRBJ1-2, with TRBD1 identical over 8 bases. The germline gives CDR1 SEHNR, CDR2 FQNEAQ (reference sequence). With V trimmed by 4 bases and J by 8 bases, 12 bases remained unmatched. The CDR3 spans 15 residues. The CDR3 here is CASSSKHGQGIGYTF. CDR3 nucleotides: TGTGCCAGCAGCTCAAAACATGGACAGGGCATCGGCTACACCTTC.

At least ten counts were recorded for this clone. The chain combines TRBV28 with TRBJ2-2, with a weak D call TRBD1 (7 bases). CDR3 length equals 15 residues. Trimming removed 4 bases at V and 4 bases at J, with 13 bases between. CDR1 and CDR2 from the germline V gene are MDHEN and SYDVKM. CDR3 sequence (DNA): TGTGCCAGCAGTTGGAGGGGGCTCGGCACCGGGGAGCTGTTTTTT. The encoded protein is CASSWRGLGTGELFF.

Ten or more counts support this clone. The chain uses TRBV7-6 and TRBJ1-2; 12 positions agree with TRBD1. The trim removed 2 bases at V and 4 bases at J, leaving 8 bases unmatched. The CDR3 is 17 amino acids. Germline V gene data show CDR1 as SGHVS and CDR2 as FNYEAQ. CDR3 in amino acids: CASSLIPGTGGAYGYTF. The CDR3 bases are TGTGCCAGCAGCTTAATCCCCGGGACAGGGGGCGCCTATGGCTACACCTTC.

The V and J genes are TRBV2 and TRBJ1-1; 7 bases are a match to TRBD1. The CDR3 runs to 13 residues. Germline V gene sequence: CDR1 SNHLY, CDR2 FYNNEI. V lost 9 bases, J lost 4 bases, and 8 bases stayed unmatched. Here the CDR3 DNA reads TGTGCCAGTGGGACAGTTGGGGTCACTGAAGCTTTCTTT. This gives the protein CASGTVGVTEAFF. Full variable domain (outside the CDR3, taken from reference TRBV2 and TRBJ1-1): EPEVTQTPSHQVTQMGQEVILRCVPISNHLYFYWYRQILGQKVEFLVSFYNNEISEKSEIFDDQFSVERPDGSNFTLKIRSTKLEDSAMYFCASGTVGVTEAFFGQGTRLTVV.

This clone came up many times. This chain uses TRBV27 with TRBJ1-6, with D tentatively TRBD1 (6 bases). Trimming shortened V by 3 bases and J by 9 bases, and 9 bases separated the two germline ends. The germline gives CDR1 MNHEY, CDR2 SMNVEV (reference sequence). The CDR3 is 13 amino acids. CDR3 protein: CASSLGAGSPLHF. The CDR3 bases are TGTGCCAGCAGTTTGGGGGCAGGTTCACCCCTCCACTTT.

This clone has at least ten counts. This rearrangement joins TRBV27 to TRBJ1-2; TRBD1 might be the D (6 bases). From germline, CDR1 is MNHEY and CDR2 SMNVEV (reference sequence). The CDR3 length is 17 residues. The V end was cut by 5 bases, the J end by 7 bases, with 26 bases between. The CDR3 sequence is CASSPRGRGVLEGGYTF. CDR3 DNA: TGTGCCAGCAGTCCTCGTGGCAGGGGAGTGCTAGAGGGTGGCTACACCTTC.

This chain joins TRBV13 and TRBJ2-7; 7 nucleotides match TRBD1. The J segment lost 4 bases and the V segment lost 4 bases, leaving 4 bases of the junction unmatched. The CDR3 length is 13 residues. Germline values: CDR1 PRHDT, CDR2 FYEKMQ (reference sequence). CDR3 sequence: CASSSGTAYEQYF. The CDR3 DNA reads TGTGCCAGCAGCTCTGGGACAGCTTACGAGCAGTACTTC.

Ten or more counts support this clone. The rearrangement joins TRBV5-1 to TRBJ2-7; possibly TRBD2 for D (5 bases). V lost 3 bases and J lost 3, with 7 bases in between. CDR1 is SGHRS, CDR2 YFSETQ, per germline. This CDR3 comprises 12 residues. The CDR3 bases are TGCGCCAGCAGCTCTGGAGGCTACGAGCAGTACTTC. It encodes CASSSGGYEQYF.

This clone was seen many times. V usage is TRBV7-9 and J usage is TRBJ1-6; possibly TRBD1 for D (6 bases). CDR1 is SEHNR and CDR2 is FQNEAQ in the germline V gene (reference sequence). The CDR3 contains 14 residues. Trimming pared 5 bases from V and 4 bases from J, leaving 9 bases between. This chain's CDR3 is CASSQDSYNSPLHF. The CDR3 DNA sequence: TGTGCCAGCAGCCAGGACAGTTATAATTCACCCCTCCACTTT.